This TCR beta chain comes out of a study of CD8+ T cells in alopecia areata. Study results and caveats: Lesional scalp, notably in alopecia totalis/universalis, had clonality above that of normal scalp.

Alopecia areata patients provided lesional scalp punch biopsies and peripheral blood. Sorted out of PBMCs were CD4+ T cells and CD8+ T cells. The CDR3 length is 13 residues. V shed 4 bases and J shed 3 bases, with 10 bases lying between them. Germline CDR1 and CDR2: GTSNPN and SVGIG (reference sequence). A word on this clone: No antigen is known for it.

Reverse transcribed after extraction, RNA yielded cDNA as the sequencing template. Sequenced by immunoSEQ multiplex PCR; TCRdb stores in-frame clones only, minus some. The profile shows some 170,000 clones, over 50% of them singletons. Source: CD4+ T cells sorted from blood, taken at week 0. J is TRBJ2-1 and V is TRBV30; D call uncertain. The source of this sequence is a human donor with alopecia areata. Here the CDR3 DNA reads TGTGCCTGGATGCAGATAGTCTACAATGAGCAGTTCTTC. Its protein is CAWMQIVYNEQFF.